The 9 T cell receptor beta chains listed next were all sequenced from one sample in a study of T-cell memory formation after mild COVID-19. Using its own MiXCR run on the 5' RACE reads, TCRdb lists one record per CDR3 protein. The data hold about 240,000 distinct CDR3 sequences, with approximately 9% observed a single time. Sequencing was done on a sample of PBMCs or a T cell subset sorted from them (not recorded which). Receptors were obtained from a man younger than 35 who had mild COVID-19 (a few samples of this study predate the infection). Cell type and time point are not known.

V and J are TRBV12-3 or TRBV12-4 and TRBJ1-2; 9 nucleotides line up with TRBD1. The ends lost 7 bases at V and 5 bases at J; junction bases unmatched: 5. This CDR3 spans 13 amino acids. CDR3 in DNA: TGTGCCAGCAACAGGGGGCGAATGTATGGCTACACCTTC. Translation: CASNRGRMYGYTF.

The chain links TRBV5-1 to TRBJ2-7; 10 bases agree with TRBD1. V was pared by 2 bases and J by 5 bases, with 4 bases of the junction left unmatched. The CDR3 length is 14 residues. The germline V gene has CDR1 SGHRS and CDR2 YFSETQ. The DNA of the CDR3 is TGCGCCAGCAGCTTCAGGGACAGGGGCGACGAGCAGTACTTC. Protein: CASSFRDRGDEQYF.

This clonotype has a handful of counts. The V call is TRBV5-1, the J call TRBJ1-1; D not certain. Germline CDR1 SGHRS, CDR2 YFSETQ. V lost 6 bases and J 4 bases, leaving 13 bases between the germline ends. There are 13 residues in the CDR3. CDR3 loop: CASTGGSFTEAFF. The CDR3 DNA reads TGCGCCAGCACCGGTGGGTCCTTCACTGAAGCTTTCTTT.

The chain recombines TRBV9 with TRBJ2-2; D might be TRBD1 (5 bases). Per germline, CDR1 SGDLS and CDR2 YYNGEE. The length of the CDR3 is 16 residues. Trimming shortened V by 4 bases and J by 0 bases, and 13 bases separated the two germline ends. CDR3 amino acids: CASSPRQKPNTGELFF. The CDR3 DNA sequence: TGTGCCAGCAGCCCCAGACAGAAACCGAACACCGGGGAGCTGTTTTTT.

This chain connects TRBV11-1 to TRBJ2-1, with TRBD2 identical over 7 bases. V dropped 0 bases and J dropped 5; count of bases not matched to a gene: 7. The CDR3 length is 16 residues. Looked up from germline, CDR1 is SGHAT and CDR2 is FQDESV (reference sequence). The CDR3 protein is CASSLALAGVNNEQFF. CDR3 DNA: TGTGCCAGCAGCTTAGCCTTAGCGGGCGTGAACAATGAGCAGTTCTTC. Full variable domain (outside the CDR3, taken from reference TRBV11-1 and TRBJ2-1): EAEVAQSPRYKITEKSQAVAFWCDPISGHATLYWYRQILGQGPELLVQFQDESVVDDSQLPKDRFSAERLKGVDSTLKIQPAELGDSAMYLCASSLALAGVNNEQFFGPGTRLTVL.

Many counts were recorded for this clonotype. J is TRBJ1-4 and V is TRBV5-1; a possible D gene is TRBD1 (6 bases). Trimming shortened V by 4 bases and J by 0 bases, and 28 bases separated the two germline ends. The CDR3 runs to 21 residues. Germline V lookup: CDR1 SGHRS, CDR2 YFSETQ. DNA of the CDR3: TGCGCCAGCAGCCCCGGGCGGAGGGGGGCCCTAGCCAACGCAACTAATGAAAAACTGTTTTTT. Protein product: CASSPGRRGALANATNEKLFF.

The chain is built from TRBV7-2 and TRBJ1-6; possible D gene TRBD1, 5 bases. V gave up 1 base and J gave up 9 bases, with 13 bases separating them. This CDR3 comprises 15 residues. CDR1 and CDR2 (germline): SGHTA, FQGNSA. As DNA, the CDR3 is TGTGCCAGCAGCTTAGAGCGGGACCCAAGTTCACCCCTCCACTTT. Translation: CASSLERDPSSPLHF.

This clonotype has a handful of counts. This rearrangement joins TRBV7-9 to TRBJ2-6, with 9 bases aligning to TRBD1. Losses at the gene ends were 5 bases for V and 1 base for J; bases not matched to a gene: 3. The germline V gene has CDR1 SEHNR and CDR2 FQNEAQ (reference sequence). The CDR3 length is 16 residues. Written as DNA, the CDR3 is TGTGCCAGCAGCAACGACAGGGGGTCTGGGGCCAACGTCCTGACTTTC. Amino acids: CASSNDRGSGANVLTF. The full variable domain, completed using reference TRBV7-9 and TRBJ2-6, is DTGVSQNPRHKITKRGQNVTFRCDPISEHNRLYWYRQTLGQGPEFLTYFQNEAQLEKSRLLSDRFSAERPKGSFSTLEIQRTEQGDSAMYLCASSNDRGSGANVLTFGAGSRLTVL.

The table lists this clonotype with many counts. The chain combines TRBV19 with TRBJ2-1; D may match TRBD1 or TRBD2 (6 bases each). This CDR3 is built from 15 residues. The germline CDR1 and CDR2 sequences are LNHDA and SQIVND (reference sequence). V lost 3 bases and J lost 2, with 11 bases in between. This chain's CDR3 is CASSIEGGAYNEQFF. CDR3 nucleotide sequence: TGTGCCAGTAGTATTGAGGGGGGCGCCTACAATGAGCAGTTCTTC.